The 13 T cell receptor beta chains given below trace back to one sample, sequenced in a study of identical twins (dated by TCRdb to 2015 to 2016). The library was prepared using 5' RACE. This sample was sequenced with an Illumina HiSeq 2000. TCRdb reprocessing: public reads trimmed at Q25 with fastp, clones called with MiXCR, in-frame beta chains kept. Under each unique CDR3 protein, matching rows form one entry showing the most common genes and DNA. Across this sample there are around 530,000 distinct CDR3 sequences, with around 15% seen only once. The top ten hold 0.35% to 0.45% of the sample. The same sample was also used in a study of yellow fever vaccine responses in identical twins.

Material: CD4+ T cells sorted from blood. These receptors were collected from a woman aged 18 to 35 in good health.

This clonotype was counted ten times or more. The rearrangement joins TRBV5-1 to TRBJ1-5; unclear D gene. The CDR3 extends over 14 amino acids. Per germline, CDR1 SGHRS and CDR2 YFSETQ. The germline V and J ends were trimmed by 5 bases and 2 bases, with 11 bases remaining between them. CDR3 bases: TGCGCCAGCAGGGAGGGTGGGGGCAATCAGCCCCAGCATTTT. Translating gives CASREGGGNQPQHF.

Comments on this clonotype: In this CDR3 the conserved last residue, phenylalanine or tryptophan, is missing, so a read error is likely. This chain links TRBV20-1 with TRBJ1-1; D uncertain. With 1 base removed from V and 0 bases from J, the gap between germline ends came to 3 bases. This CDR3 comprises 12 residues. Looked up from germline, CDR1 is DFQATT and CDR2 is SNEGSKA (reference sequence). CDR3 amino acids: CSARVLNTEAFL. The CDR3 DNA reads as TGCAGTGCTAGAGTTTTGAACACTGAAGCTTTCCTT.

This rearrangement joins TRBV20-1 to TRBJ2-7, with TRBD2 matching 11 bases. Germline-derived CDR1 and CDR2 are DFQATT and SNEGSKA (reference sequence). There are 14 residues in the CDR3. The V and J ends lost 4 bases and 0 bases, in that order; junction bases with no gene match: 2. The CDR3 sequence is CSAKLAGDSYEQYF. The CDR3 bases are TGCAGTGCTAAACTAGCGGGAGACTCCTACGAGCAGTACTTC.

This clonotype turned up a few times. This chain joins TRBV7-9 and TRBJ2-7, with 8 bases matching TRBD1. Germline CDR1 and CDR2: SEHNR and FQNEAQ (reference sequence). J was trimmed by 3 bases and V by 4 bases; bases with no gene match: 8. This CDR3 region has 15 residues. The DNA for the CDR3 is TGTGCCAGCAGCTGGACAGGGAGAGCAATCTACGAGCAGTACGTC. This gives the protein CASSWTGRAIYEQYV.

The table lists this clonotype with a few counts. This chain's CDR3 is CASSRNMAYNEQFF. The DNA of the CDR3 is TGCGCCAGCAGCCGGAACATGGCCTACAATGAGCAGTTCTTC. The chain joins TRBV5-1 to TRBJ2-1; D unclear. The CDR3 spans 14 residues. CDR1 and CDR2 from the germline V gene are SGHRS and YFSETQ. The V end was cut by 4 bases, the J end by 2 bases, with 10 bases between.

This clonotype was counted a few times. The chain combines TRBV14 with TRBJ2-1; 7 positions agree with TRBD2. CDR3 length equals 15 residues. Germline V gives CDR1 SGHDN, CDR2 FVKESK. Trimming at V came to 6 bases and at J to 4 bases, leaving 9 bases not matched to a gene. CDR3 region: CASSPRLASYNEQFF. The CDR3 DNA reads as TGTGCCAGCAGTCCTAGACTAGCCTCATACAATGAGCAGTTCTTC.

The CDR3 sequence: CASSEAVSSNEQFF. The CDR3 bases are TGTGCCAGCAGTGAAGCCGTTAGCAGCAATGAGCAGTTCTTC. The chain links TRBV2 to TRBJ2-1; D call uncertain. Germline V CDR1 and CDR2: SNHLY, FYNNEI. The CDR3 is made up of 14 amino acids. V lost 0 bases and J lost 6, with 9 bases in between.

This clonotype was detected many times. The CDR3 bases are TGTGCCATCAAAGGACAGGGGGATGAAAAACTGTTTTTT. Translated, it gives CAIKGQGDEKLFF. The genes are TRBV10-3 and TRBJ1-4, with 10 bases lining up with TRBD1. There are 13 residues in the CDR3. Germline CDR1 and CDR2: ENHRY and SYGVKD. J gave up 6 bases and V 7 bases, and 2 bases lay outside the gene matches.

This clonotype was detected a few times. The CDR3 end shows no conserved phenylalanine or tryptophan, and so a read error is likely. Because the CDR3's place on the DNA is in doubt, the DNA is left out and the CDR3 is given as listed by TCRdb. This chain connects TRBV28 to TRBJ2-5; the D segment call TRBD2 is taken from the table without a DNA check. The germline V gene encodes CDR1 MDHEN and CDR2 SYDVKM. The CDR3 has 14 residues if both end residues are counted. CDR3 sequence reads: CASSSTDPPLVARM.

The rearrangement joins TRBV12-3 or TRBV12-4 to TRBJ2-5; D may be TRBD1 or TRBD2 (6 bases each). The V gene lost 6 bases and the J gene lost 5 bases, with 16 bases spanning the gap. The length of the CDR3 is 14 residues. The CDR3 DNA sequence: TGTGCCAGCAGCCTACGGAGGGGGTCGGAGACCCAGTACTTC. This gives the protein CASSLRRGSETQYF.

The V call is TRBV20-1, the J call TRBJ2-1; perhaps TRBD2 as D (6 bases). The CDR3 runs to 17 residues. Germline CDR1 DFQATT, CDR2 SNEGSKA (reference sequence). Deletions cut 3 bases from V and 1 base from J, with 19 bases between. Here the CDR3 reads CSASEVPGAGSYNEQFF. The CDR3 nucleotides read TGCAGTGCTAGCGAGGTACCTGGTGCGGGGTCCTACAATGAGCAGTTCTTC.

The genes are TRBV11-3 and TRBJ2-1; 7 nucleotides align to TRBD2. The CDR3 runs to 15 residues. The ends lost 0 bases at V and 6 bases at J; junction bases unmatched: 5. Germline V gene lookup returns CDR1 SGHNT and CDR2 YENEEA. CDR3 sequence (DNA): TGTGCCAGCAGCTTAGACCCGGGACTAAGCAATGAGCAGTTCTTC. Protein product: CASSLDPGLSNEQFF.

This clonotype was recorded many times. The rearrangement links TRBV5-1 to TRBJ1-2; no definite D call. The ends were cut back, 5 bases at V and 0 bases at J, with 17 bases in the middle. The germline CDR1 and CDR2 sequences are SGHRS and YFSETQ. The CDR3 is 16 amino acids. The CDR3 loop is CASRLTVDGSNYGYTF. The CDR3 bases are TGCGCCAGCAGACTCACAGTGGACGGCTCTAACTATGGCTACACCTTC.